This T cell receptor (beta chain) appears in the sequencing data of a study of cytomegalovirus exposure and HLA in healthy donors. Findings of the study overall: High specificity and sensitivity for cytomegalovirus status were reported for the classifier. One later analysis, an examination of the 120 or so validation repertoires, found that first-cohort TCR clusters tended to co-occur in them.

This CDR3 comprises 14 residues. From germline, CDR1 is SGHDT and CDR2 YYEEEE. The junction had 4 bases not matched to a gene; V was cut back by 4 bases and J by 4 bases. The data were produced by immunoSEQ multiplex PCR, yet TCRdb's version contains in-frame clones alone and is incomplete. The sample includes 250,000 to 300,000 clones, nearly 90% of them seen just once. Comments on this clone: Its antigen is unknown.

The V and J genes are TRBV5-6 and TRBJ2-1; TRBD1 agrees at 8 bases. The receptor was isolated from a young woman in good health and CMV-seronegative. The sequencing input was PBMCs. CDR3 amino acids: CASSLGQGYNEQFF. Here the CDR3 DNA reads TGTGCCAGCAGCCTAGGACAGGGTTACAATGAGCAGTTCTTC. The complete variable domain, with remaining parts taken from reference TRBV5-6 and TRBJ2-1, reads DAGVTQSPTHLIKTRGQQVTLRCSPKSGHDTVSWYQQALGQGPQFIFQYYEEEERQRGNFPDRFSGHQFPNYSSELNVNALLLGDSALYLCASSLGQGYNEQFFGPGTRLTVL.